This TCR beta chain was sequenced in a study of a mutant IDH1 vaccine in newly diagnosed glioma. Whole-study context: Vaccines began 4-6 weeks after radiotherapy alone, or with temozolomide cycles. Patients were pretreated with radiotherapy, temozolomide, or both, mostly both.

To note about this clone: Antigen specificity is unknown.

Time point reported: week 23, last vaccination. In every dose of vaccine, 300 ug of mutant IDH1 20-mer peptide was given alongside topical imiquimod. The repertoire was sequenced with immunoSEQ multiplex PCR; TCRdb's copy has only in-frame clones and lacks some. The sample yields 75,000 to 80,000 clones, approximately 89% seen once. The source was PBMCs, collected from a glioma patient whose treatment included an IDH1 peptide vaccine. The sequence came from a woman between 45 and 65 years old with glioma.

The CDR3 here is CAWSDPPTGRETQYF. The CDR3 DNA sequence: TGTGCCTGGAGTGACCCACCGACAGGGAGAGAGACCCAGTACTTC. The chain employs TRBV30 and TRBJ2-5; 7 bases line up with TRBD1. The CDR3 runs 15 residues. Germline CDR1 GTSNPN, CDR2 SVGIG (reference sequence). With V trimmed by 1 base and J by 4 bases, 9 bases remained unmatched.